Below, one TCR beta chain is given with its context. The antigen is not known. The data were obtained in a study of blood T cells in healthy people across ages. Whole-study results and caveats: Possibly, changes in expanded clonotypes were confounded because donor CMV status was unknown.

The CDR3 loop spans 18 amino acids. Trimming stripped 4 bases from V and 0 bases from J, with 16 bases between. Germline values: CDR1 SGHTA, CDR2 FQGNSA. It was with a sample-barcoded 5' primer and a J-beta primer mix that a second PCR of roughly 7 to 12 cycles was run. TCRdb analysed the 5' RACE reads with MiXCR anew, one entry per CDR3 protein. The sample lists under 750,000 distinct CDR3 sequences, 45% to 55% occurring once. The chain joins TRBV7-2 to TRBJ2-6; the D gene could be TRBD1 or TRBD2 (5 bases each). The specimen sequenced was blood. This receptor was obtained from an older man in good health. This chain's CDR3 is CASSSLPGGTSGANVLTF. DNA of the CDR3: TGTGCCAGCAGCTCGTTACCGGGTGGGACCTCTGGGGCCAACGTCCTGACTTTC.